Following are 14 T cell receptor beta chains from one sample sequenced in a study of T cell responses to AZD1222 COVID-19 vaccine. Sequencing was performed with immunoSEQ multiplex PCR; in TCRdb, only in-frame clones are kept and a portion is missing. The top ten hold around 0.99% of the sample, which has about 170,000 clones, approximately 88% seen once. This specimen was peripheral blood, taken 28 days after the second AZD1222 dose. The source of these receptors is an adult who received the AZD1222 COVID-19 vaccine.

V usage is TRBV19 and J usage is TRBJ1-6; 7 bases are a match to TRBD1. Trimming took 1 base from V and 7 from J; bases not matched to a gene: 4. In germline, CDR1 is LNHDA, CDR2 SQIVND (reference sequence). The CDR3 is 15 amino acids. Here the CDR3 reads CASSIGAGGNSPLHF. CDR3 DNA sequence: TGTGCCAGTAGTATAGGTGCAGGGGGAAATTCACCCCTCCACTTT. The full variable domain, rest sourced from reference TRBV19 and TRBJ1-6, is DGGITQSPKYLFRKEGQNVTLSCEQNLNHDAMYWYRQDPGQGLRLIYYSQIVNDFQKGDIAEGYSVSREKKESFPLTVTSAQKNPTAFYLCASSIGAGGNSPLHFGNGTRLTVT.

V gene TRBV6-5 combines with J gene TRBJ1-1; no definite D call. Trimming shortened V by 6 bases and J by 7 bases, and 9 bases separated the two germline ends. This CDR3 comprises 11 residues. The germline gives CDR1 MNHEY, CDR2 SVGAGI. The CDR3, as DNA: TGTGCCAGCAGCAACGAGGGTGAAGCTTTCTTT. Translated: CASSNEGEAFF.

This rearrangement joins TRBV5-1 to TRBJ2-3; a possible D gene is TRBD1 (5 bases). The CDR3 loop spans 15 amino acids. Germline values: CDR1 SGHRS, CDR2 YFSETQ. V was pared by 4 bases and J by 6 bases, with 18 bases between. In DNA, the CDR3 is TGCGCCAGCAGCGTAGGGGATCCCAAGGAGGATACGCAGTATTTT. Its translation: CASSVGDPKEDTQYF.

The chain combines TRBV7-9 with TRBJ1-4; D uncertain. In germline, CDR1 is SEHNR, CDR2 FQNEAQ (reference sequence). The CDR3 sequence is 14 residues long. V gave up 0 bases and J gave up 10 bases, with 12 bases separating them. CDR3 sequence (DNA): TGTGCCAGCAGCTTAGCGCTTCAGTTTGGAAAACTGTTTTTT. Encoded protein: CASSLALQFGKLFF.

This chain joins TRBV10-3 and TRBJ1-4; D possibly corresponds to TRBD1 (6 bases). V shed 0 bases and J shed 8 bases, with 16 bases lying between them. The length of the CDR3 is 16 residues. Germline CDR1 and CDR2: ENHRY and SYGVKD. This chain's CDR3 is CAISESGTGAGEKLFF. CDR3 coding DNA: TGTGCCATCAGTGAGTCGGGAACGGGGGCTGGGGAAAAACTGTTTTTT.

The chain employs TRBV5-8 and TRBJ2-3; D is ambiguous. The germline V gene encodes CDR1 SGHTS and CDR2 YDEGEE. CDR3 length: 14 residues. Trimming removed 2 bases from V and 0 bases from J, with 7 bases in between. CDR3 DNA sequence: TGTGCCAGCAGCTTAGCGTATAGCACAGATACGCAGTATTTT. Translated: CASSLAYSTDTQYF.

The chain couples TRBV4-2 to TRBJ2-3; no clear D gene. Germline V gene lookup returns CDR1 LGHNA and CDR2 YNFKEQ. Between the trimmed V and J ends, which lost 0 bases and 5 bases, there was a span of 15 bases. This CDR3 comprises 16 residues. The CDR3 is CASSQDIRKNGDTQYF. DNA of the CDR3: TGTGCCAGCAGCCAAGATATCAGGAAGAACGGAGATACGCAGTATTTT.

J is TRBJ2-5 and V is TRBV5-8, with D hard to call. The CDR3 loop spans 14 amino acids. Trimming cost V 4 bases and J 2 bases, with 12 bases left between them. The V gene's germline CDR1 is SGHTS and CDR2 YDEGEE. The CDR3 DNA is TGTGCCAGCAGCACCCCCAACCTACAAGAGACCCAGTACTTC. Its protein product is CASSTPNLQETQYF.

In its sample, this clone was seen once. The CDR3 DNA sequence: TGTGCCAGCAGCCAAGAGCCCAGGGGGAATTCACCCCTCCACTTT. This codes for CASSQEPRGNSPLHF. V gene TRBV3-1 (or the pseudogene TRBV3-2) combines with J gene TRBJ1-6, with TRBD1 identical over 7 bases. This CDR3 region has 15 residues. Germline loops: CDR1 LGHDT, CDR2 YNNKEL (reference sequence). The ends lost 0 bases at V and 7 bases at J; junction bases unmatched: 3.

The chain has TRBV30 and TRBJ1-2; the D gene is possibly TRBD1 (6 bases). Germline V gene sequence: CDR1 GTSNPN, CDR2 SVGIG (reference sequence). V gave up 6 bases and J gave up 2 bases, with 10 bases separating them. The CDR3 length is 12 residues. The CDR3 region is CACQGSNYGYTF. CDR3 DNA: TGTGCCTGCCAGGGGTCGAACTATGGCTACACCTTC.

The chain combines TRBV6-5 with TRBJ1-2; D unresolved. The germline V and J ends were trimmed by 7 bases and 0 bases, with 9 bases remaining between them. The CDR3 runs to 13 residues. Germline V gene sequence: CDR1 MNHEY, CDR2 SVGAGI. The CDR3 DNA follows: TGTGCCAGCACACCCAGCACTAACTATGGCTACACCTTC. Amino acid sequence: CASTPSTNYGYTF.

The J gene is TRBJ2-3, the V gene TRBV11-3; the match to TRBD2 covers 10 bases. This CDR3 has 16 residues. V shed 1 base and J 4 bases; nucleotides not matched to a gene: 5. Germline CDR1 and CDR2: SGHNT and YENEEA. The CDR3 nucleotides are TGTGCCAGCAGCTTAGTATTGCTAGCGGGGGCAGATACGCAGTATTTT. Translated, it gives CASSLVLLAGADTQYF.

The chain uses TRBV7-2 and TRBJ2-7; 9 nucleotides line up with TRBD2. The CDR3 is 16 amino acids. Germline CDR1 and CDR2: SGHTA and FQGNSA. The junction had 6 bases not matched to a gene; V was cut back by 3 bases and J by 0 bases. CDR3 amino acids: CASSLLAGSGSYEQYF. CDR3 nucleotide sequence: TGTGCCAGCAGCTTGCTAGCGGGGTCCGGCTCCTACGAGCAGTACTTC.

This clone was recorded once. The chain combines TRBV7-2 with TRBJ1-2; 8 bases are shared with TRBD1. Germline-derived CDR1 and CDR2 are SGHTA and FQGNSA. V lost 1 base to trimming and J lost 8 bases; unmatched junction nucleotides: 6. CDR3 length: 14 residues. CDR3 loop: CASSLGTGWEGYTF. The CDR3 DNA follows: TGTGCCAGCAGCTTAGGGACAGGGTGGGAAGGCTACACCTTC. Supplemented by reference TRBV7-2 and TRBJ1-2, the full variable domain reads GAGVSQSPSNKVTEKGKDVELRCDPISGHTALYWYRQSLGQGLEFLIYFQGNSAPDKSGLPSDRFSAERTGGSVSTLTIQRTQQEDSAVYLCASSLGTGWEGYTFGSGTRLTVV.